This entry features one TCR beta chain sequence. It has no known antigen specificity. At one end the junction does not follow the germline gene, possibly because of a read error. The entry originates in a study of PD-L1 blockade in urothelial cancer (dated by TCRdb to 2016 to 2017). The study in broad terms: Therapy was started in about 2014 for all patients, and atezolizumab 1,200 mg was administered intravenously every 3 weeks. The study was an exploratory multi-omic analysis of somatic, immune and clinical correlates of response to PD-L1 blockade with atezolizumab in urothelial cancer. Pretreatment tumor samples, along with matched peripheral blood collected serially before and after atezolizumab treatment, underwent TCR sequencing. Blood samples were analyzed 3 weeks after the start of treatment (second dose) and 6 weeks after the start of treatment. Blood samples gave a median of around 130,000 T cells and approximately 80,000 unique TCRs, with a median clonality of approximately 0.08. An ECOG performance status of 0 or 1 was recorded for the patients, and 0 to 3 prior chemotherapy regimens had been received by the patients. About 90% of the 29 patients were identified as males with urothelial cancer of bladder origin, and a prior smoking history was reported by 18 of 29 patients. Twenty-nine patients had pretreatment blood TCR-seq, some 25 had at least one posttreatment blood collection, and some 25 had tumor TCR-seq. In the same patients, whole exome sequencing and RNA sequencing of pretreatment tumors were performed in addition to TCR sequencing. Durable clinical benefit was achieved by nine patients and was not achieved by 20 patients. Durable clinical benefit meant progression-free survival longer than 6 months, and TCR features were also tested against progression-free and overall survival.

The full study reports these points: Small sample size (n ≈ 28) and many exploratory analyses mean the results are intended to be hypothesis-generating. At 3 weeks after the start of treatment, tumor-associated TCR clones in peripheral blood had expanded more in patients with durable benefit (n ≈ 24, p = 0.022). Improved progression-free and overall survival was found to be associated with pretreatment peripheral blood TCR clonality below the median.

The CDR3 goes from the cysteine to the phenylalanine over 13 residues. Just the 39-base CDR3 DNA is kept, in frame starting at base 1. Looking up the germline V gene yields CDR1 SGHTS and CDR2 YDEGEE. A cohort of 25 to 35 patients with locally advanced or metastatic urothelial carcinoma, treated at Memorial Sloan Kettering on a trial protocol, was included. Peripheral blood mononuclear cells were collected pretreatment and during treatment, at between 1 and 8 total time points per patient. The Qiagen DNeasy Blood extraction kit was used to purify genomic DNA from total PBMCs and tumor samples. PBMCs were collected pretreatment and during treatment, and were isolated and stored as previously described. Synthetic TCR analog templates were spiked into each PCR so that absolute template abundance could be estimated from read counts. Using the immunoSEQ assay, TCRbeta CDR3 regions were amplified from genomic DNA with bias-controlled V and J gene primers. Sequencing of rearranged TCRbeta segments was performed at approximately 20X coverage. For the original study's pipeline: Clustering was used to correct sequencing errors, and CDR3s were annotated against IMGT so that V, D and J genes could be assigned. Out-of-frame and stop-codon sequences were excluded, and only productive TCRbeta rearrangements were used in downstream analyses. Clonality was computed as one minus Shannon entropy normalized by the log of the number of unique productive sequences. Fisher's exact test with Benjamini-Hochberg correction, using a cutoff of adjusted p below 0.01, was how clones that differed between time points or between blood and tumor were identified. Drawn from immuneACCESS, this table holds only the in-frame rearrangements with V and J called that TCRdb kept. Clones are partly lost; checked studies trace under half to an unresolved V gene and leave the rest unexplained. The V and J calls and clone size come from that table; D and trimming were worked out from the DNA. The sample table holds some 77,000 clones, of which approximately 86% were seen once. The top ten constitute approximately 6% of the sample.

This sample comprised PBMCs, obtained around atezolizumab (anti-PD-L1) treatment. The TCR sequence derives from a woman in her 70s with urothelial cancer. The chain is encoded by TRBV5-8 joined to TRBJ2-1, with the D segment identity uncertain. The CDR3 region reads CASSPFSYNEQFF. The DNA sequence is given as TGTGCAAGCAGTCCTTTCTCCTACAATGAGCAGTTCTTC.